This T cell receptor (beta chain) was identified in a study of blood T cells in healthy people across ages. Per the germline V gene, CDR1 is SQVTM and CDR2 is ANQGSEA. The germline V and J ends were trimmed by 6 bases and 0 bases, with 5 bases remaining between them. There are 12 residues in the CDR3. This clonotype was observed a handful of times. About 10 milliliters of peripheral blood were drawn from each donor into EDTA-treated tubes. A sample-barcoded 5' primer and a J-beta primer mix were used in a second PCR of roughly 7 to 12 cycles. One entry per CDR3 protein results from TCRdb running MiXCR on the 5' RACE reads. The table lists fewer than 800,000 distinct CDR3 sequences, 25% of them singletons, with 9% to 9.5% in the top ten. These records were also assigned to another study, of T cells of mothers and their children. From that study: Reads recorded for TCR beta CDR3 numbered over 9 million per mother and roughly 2.7 million per child. Normalized overlap was always slightly, never significantly, higher in related than unrelated mother-child pairs. T cell clones that were persistent and microchimeric went undetected.

The chain joins TRBV29-1 to TRBJ1-4; D uncertain. This TCR was sampled from a boy between 10 and 17 years old in good health. Sequenced: blood. CDR3 nucleotides: TGCAGCGTGCTGGCAACTAATGAAAAACTGTTTTTT. Residues: CSVLATNEKLFF.